This TCR beta chain was recorded in a study of PD-1 blockade in classical Hodgkin lymphoma (TCRdb year 2020). Regarding the study in general: Nivolumab dosing was 3 mg/kg intravenously every 2 weeks, continuing until either disease progression or unacceptable toxicity. The study used TCR beta sequencing and CyTOF to define a peripheral blood immune signature of response to PD-1 blockade in classical Hodgkin lymphoma.

As regards this clone: Its antigen is still unknown. Nothing much larger sits one base from this clone, and base qualities are not available.

General findings and caveats noted by the study authors: Among trial patients, those achieving complete response had baseline diversity similar to that of newly diagnosed patients, while diversity was significantly lower in partial responders and progressors. Diversity was lower in patients who began nivolumab less than 1 year after ASCT, so these patients were left out of later analyses to avoid confounding by immune reconstitution. By C4D1, a significant rise was seen in CD4+ TCR diversity but not in CD8+ TCR diversity (p=0.0027 vs p=0.16), and the rise was most apparent among complete responders (p=0.02). Only a single clinical trial cohort was studied, and what caused the repertoire differences, possibly disease activity or prior therapy, remained undefined. Newly diagnosed patients were reported to have lower baseline TCR diversity than healthy donors, and relapsed/refractory patients were reported to have lower baseline TCR diversity still.

What this sample's time point label stands for: cycle 1 day 1 (C1D1), immediately before nivolumab initiation. Relapse after autologous stem cell transplantation had occurred in all trial patients, and cohorts A, B and C were distinguished by prior brentuximab vedotin exposure. A Miltenyi CD4+ T cell isolation kit was used for magnetic negative selection to purify CD4+ T cells from thawed PBMCs. The trial cohort included 50 to 70 patients with relapsed/refractory classical Hodgkin lymphoma, and each patient had a best overall response of complete response, partial response or progressive disease. Single-agent nivolumab was administered to trial patients in the multi-cohort phase II CheckMate 205 trial. Best overall response was determined by an independent review committee according to the 2007 International Working Group response criteria. Trial PBMCs were obtained immediately prior to nivolumab initiation (C1D1) and on therapy at cycle 2 day 1 and cycle 4 day 1. Peripheral blood was collected in 8 mL Vacutainer Cell Preparation Tubes, from which PBMCs were isolated by centrifugation and then cryopreserved. Purified CD4+ and CD8+ fractions were prepared only for cases where an additional PBMC sample was available. Magnetically labelled cells were removed on LS columns in a quadroMACS separator, and the flow-through was retained as the purified fraction.

Genomic DNA was isolated using the Qiagen DNeasy kit from unsorted PBMCs as well as from negatively selected CD4+ and CD8+ fractions. Using primers that anneal to V and J segments, immunoSEQ multiplex PCR amplified the TCR beta CDR3 regions. Amplification bias was minimized using a synthetic immune receptor repertoire, and residual bias was removed computationally after sequencing. The authors processed their data as follows. Repertoire diversity was quantified as the Shannon entropy index using custom Python scripts. Unsorted, CD4+ and CD8+ repertoires were analyzed separately, except for combined analyses in which CD4+ and CD8+ sequences were merged in silico. A clone counted as expanded when the clone's frequency after treatment rose at least 2-fold relative to C1D1, and clones undetected at baseline were given a pseudocount of 0.5. Singleton clones were defined as clones with 0 or 1 copy at C1D1, and non-singleton clones were defined as clones with 2 or more copies. Clones expanded in unsorted samples were assigned a CD4+, CD8+ or unknown annotation through matching of protein sequences in sorted samples from the same patient. Wilcoxon tests were applied to paired samples to test diversity changes from C1D1 to C4D1. Sourced from immuneACCESS, this table was stored by TCRdb with only in-frame sequences that have V and J called. A share of the clones is absent; for the studies checked, an unresolved V gene accounts for under half, and the remainder has no known explanation. V, J and clone size were drawn from that table, and D and trimming were deduced from the DNA. For this sample the table gives roughly 9,000 clones, of which around 82% were detected only once. Of the sample, 12% is held by the ten largest clones.

The sequencing used CD4+ T cells from blood, collected at baseline. This TCR derives from a human donor with classical Hodgkin lymphoma.

The nucleotides read TGTGCCAGCAGTGAAGAAGGCAGCGGGGAAGCTTTCTTT. It encodes CASSEEGSGEAFF. This chain is built from TRBV2 and TRBJ1-1, with the D gene not confidently named. Spanning cysteine to phenylalanine, the CDR3 consists of 13 amino acids. The read is trimmed to its CDR3 DNA, 39 bases read in frame from base 1. The germline V gene sets CDR1 to SNHLY and CDR2 to FYNNEI. Trimming takes 1 base from V and 8 bases from J, and the germline ends sit 11 bases apart.